The rows below give T cell receptor beta chains drawn from one sample of a study of blood T cells in healthy people across ages. TCRdb re-called the 5' RACE reads with MiXCR, one entry per CDR3 protein. In the table there are more than 1 million distinct CDR3 sequences, 35% to 55% of which are singletons. The sample was blood. These receptors originate from a woman aged 60-70 years in good health. Both conserved end residues are part of each CDR3. A D gene is named only where the DNA matches it firmly.

d_call,v_call,cdr3_aa
.,TRBV18,CASSPPYTGRVGASSYNSPLHF
.,TRBV2,CASSEASGDYGYTF
.,TRBV2,CAGIVPARSETQYF
.,TRBV28,CASSPKVIGVIISYEQYF
.,TRBV6-5,CASTLTGYNEQFF
.,TRBV7-9,CAGSGDYEQYF
.,TRBV5-5,CASSPGAVNSPLHF
TRBD2,TRBV6-2/TRBV6-3,CASSLLAGFQETQYF
.,TRBV27,CASSPGPPLHF
.,TRBV3-1,CASSLRQANTEAFF
TRBD2,TRBV20-1,CSANLAESYEQYF
TRBD2,TRBV15,CATSGDYGYNEQYF
.,TRBV7-9,CASSLVRTEETQYF
TRBD2,TRBV4-1,CASSLGSLAGYEQYF
.,TRBV3-1,CASSQAGSIHNEQFF
TRBD2,TRBV7-2,CASSLTSPMTSGRAETQYF
TRBD1,TRBV7-8,CASSLVSRTGRITGELFF
.,TRBV10-1,CASTRDVSSTDTQYF
TRBD2,TRBV20-1,CSASPSGSTDTQYF
TRBD2,TRBV20-1,CSARRLAGAETQYF
.,TRBV6-1,CASSARGGSTEAFF
TRBD1,TRBV18,CASSRAGTGGPDTQYF
.,TRBV5-1,CASSLYAGPNQPQHF
TRBD2,TRBV6-1,CASSPTGTSGIWRDEQYF
TRBD1,TRBV20-1,CSARAETGGKIETQYF
TRBD1,TRBV3-1,CASSHRDRGHEQYF